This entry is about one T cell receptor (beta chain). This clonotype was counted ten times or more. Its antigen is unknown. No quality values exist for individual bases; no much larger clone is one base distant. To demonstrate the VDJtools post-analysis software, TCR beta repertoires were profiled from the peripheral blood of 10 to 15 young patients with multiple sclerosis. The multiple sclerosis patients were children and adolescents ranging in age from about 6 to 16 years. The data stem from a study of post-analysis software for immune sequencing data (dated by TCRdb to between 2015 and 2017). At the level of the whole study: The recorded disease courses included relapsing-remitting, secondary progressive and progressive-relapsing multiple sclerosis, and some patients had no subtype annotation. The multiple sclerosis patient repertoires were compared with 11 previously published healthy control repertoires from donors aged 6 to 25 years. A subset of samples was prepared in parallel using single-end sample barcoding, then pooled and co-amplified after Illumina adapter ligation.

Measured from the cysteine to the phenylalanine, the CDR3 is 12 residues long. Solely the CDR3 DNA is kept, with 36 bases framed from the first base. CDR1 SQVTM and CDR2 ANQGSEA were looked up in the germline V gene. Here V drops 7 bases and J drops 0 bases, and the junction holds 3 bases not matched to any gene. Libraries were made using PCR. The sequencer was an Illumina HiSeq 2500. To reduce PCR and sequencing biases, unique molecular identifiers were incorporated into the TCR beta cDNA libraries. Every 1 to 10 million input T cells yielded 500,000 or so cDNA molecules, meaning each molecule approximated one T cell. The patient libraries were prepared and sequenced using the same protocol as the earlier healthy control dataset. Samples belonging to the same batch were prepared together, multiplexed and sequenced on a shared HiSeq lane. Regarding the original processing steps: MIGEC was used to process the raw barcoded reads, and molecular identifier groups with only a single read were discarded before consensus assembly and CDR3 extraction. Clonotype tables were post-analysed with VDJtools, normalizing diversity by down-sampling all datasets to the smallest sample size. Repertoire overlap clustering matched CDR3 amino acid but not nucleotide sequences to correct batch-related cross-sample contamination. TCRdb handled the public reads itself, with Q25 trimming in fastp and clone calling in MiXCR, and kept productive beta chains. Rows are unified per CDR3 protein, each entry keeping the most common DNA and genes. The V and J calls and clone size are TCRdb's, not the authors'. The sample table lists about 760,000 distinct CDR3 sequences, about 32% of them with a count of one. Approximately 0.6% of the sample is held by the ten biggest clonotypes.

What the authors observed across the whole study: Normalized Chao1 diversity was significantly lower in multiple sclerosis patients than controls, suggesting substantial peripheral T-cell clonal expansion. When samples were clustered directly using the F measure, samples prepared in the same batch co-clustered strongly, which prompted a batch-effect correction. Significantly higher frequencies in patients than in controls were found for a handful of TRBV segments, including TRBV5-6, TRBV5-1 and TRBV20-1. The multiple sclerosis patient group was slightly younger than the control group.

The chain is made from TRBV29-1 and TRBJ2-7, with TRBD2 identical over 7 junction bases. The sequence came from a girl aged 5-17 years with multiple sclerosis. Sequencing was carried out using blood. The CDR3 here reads CSAGRDSYEQYF. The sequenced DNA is TGCAGCGCAGGGAGGGACTCCTACGAGCAGTACTTC.